The source of this TCR beta chain is a study of blood T cell repertoires in COVID-19. Study context: From the United States, Italy and Spain came samples of acute and convalescent COVID-19. From T cells, B-cell-depleted T cells, or PBMCs came the material, which was cDNA or gDNA.

The CDR3 is 14 residues long. The germline V gene encodes CDR1 MNHEY and CDR2 SVGAGI. Trimming cost V 6 bases and J 5 bases, with 16 bases left between them. Authors' analysis steps: It was from reference gene primer amplification that nucleated cell counts were estimated. Generated by immunoSEQ multiplex PCR, the TCRdb table keeps only in-frame clones and is missing some. The D gene and trimming were derived from the DNA, and the V and J assignments and clone size from that table. The table lists 72,000 or so clones, around 80% of them singletons. The sequence was collected from a man between 65 and 80 years old who had recovered from COVID-19. V and J are TRBV6-5 and TRBJ1-1; the D gene is possibly TRBD1 (5 bases). The source material was peripheral blood. The chain's CDR3 is CASSPTGVGTEAFF. The CDR3 DNA reads as TGTGCCAGCAGCCCCACGGGGGTAGGGACTGAAGCTTTCTTT.